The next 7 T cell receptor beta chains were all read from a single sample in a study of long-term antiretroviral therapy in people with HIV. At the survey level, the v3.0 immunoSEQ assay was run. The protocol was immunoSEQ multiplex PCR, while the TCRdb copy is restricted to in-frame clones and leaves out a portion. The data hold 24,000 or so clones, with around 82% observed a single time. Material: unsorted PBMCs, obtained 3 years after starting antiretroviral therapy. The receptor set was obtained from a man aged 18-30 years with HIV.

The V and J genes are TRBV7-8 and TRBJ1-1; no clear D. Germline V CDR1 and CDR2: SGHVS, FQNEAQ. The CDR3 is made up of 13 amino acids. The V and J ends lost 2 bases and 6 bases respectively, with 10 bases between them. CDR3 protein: CASSLRETAEAFF. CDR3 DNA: TGTGCCAGCAGCTTACGGGAGACGGCTGAAGCTTTCTTT.

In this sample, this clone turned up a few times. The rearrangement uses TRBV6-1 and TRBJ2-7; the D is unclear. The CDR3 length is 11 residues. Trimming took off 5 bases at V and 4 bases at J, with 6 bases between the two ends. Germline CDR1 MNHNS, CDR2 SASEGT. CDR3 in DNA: TGTGCCAGCAGTACCGTATACGAGCAGTACTTC. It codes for CASSTVYEQYF.

The DNA of the CDR3 is TGCGCCAGCAGCTTCGACAGCATGAACACTGAAGCTTTCTTT. Protein product: CASSFDSMNTEAFF. The chain links TRBV5-1 to TRBJ1-1; TRBD1 is a possible D gene (5 bases). CDR3 size: 14 residues. Germline-derived CDR1 and CDR2 are SGHRS and YFSETQ. The germline V and J ends were trimmed by 2 bases and 0 bases, with 8 bases remaining between them.

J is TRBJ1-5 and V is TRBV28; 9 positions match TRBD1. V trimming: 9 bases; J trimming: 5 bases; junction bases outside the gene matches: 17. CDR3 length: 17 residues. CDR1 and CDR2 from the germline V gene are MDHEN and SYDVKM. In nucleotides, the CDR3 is TGTGCCAGTACGATCTATTTGGGACAGGGTGTGGATCAGCCCCAGCATTTT. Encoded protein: CASTIYLGQGVDQPQHF.

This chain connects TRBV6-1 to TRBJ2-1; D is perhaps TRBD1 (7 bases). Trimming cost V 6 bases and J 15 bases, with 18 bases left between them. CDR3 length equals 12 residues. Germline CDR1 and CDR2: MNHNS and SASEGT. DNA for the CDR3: TGTGCCAGCAGAACCACCAGGGGGGTGGGGTTCTTC. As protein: CASRTTRGVGFF.

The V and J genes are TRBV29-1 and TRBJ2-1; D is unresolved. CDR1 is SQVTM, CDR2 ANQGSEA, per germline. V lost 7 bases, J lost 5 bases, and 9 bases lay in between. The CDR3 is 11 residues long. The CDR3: CSGRRDNEQFF. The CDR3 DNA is TGCAGCGGCCGACGGGACAATGAGCAGTTCTTC.

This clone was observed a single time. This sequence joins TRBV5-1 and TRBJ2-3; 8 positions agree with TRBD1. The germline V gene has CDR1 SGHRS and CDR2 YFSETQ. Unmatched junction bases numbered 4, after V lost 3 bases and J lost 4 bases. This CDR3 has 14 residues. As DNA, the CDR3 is TGCGCCAGCAGCTCCGGACAGGGCCCAGATACGCAGTATTTT. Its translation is CASSSGQGPDTQYF.